This T cell receptor beta chain stems from a study of T-cell memory formation after mild COVID-19. The overall study: TCR clusters were mostly confined to one donor each.

Findings and limits, study-wide: Some clones that responded turned up in pre-infection memory, which suggests that cross-reactive memory joined in.

TCRdb independently ran MiXCR on the 5' RACE reads; one entry per CDR3 protein. The repertoire holds about 620,000 distinct CDR3 sequences, with approximately 19% as singletons. This CDR3 has 15 residues. V lost 6 bases, J lost 1 base, and 15 bases lay in between. The V gene's germline CDR1 is SGHRS and CDR2 YFSETQ. Ten or more counts support this clonotype. Its antigen is unidentified. The rearrangement uses TRBV5-1 and TRBJ2-3, with D uncertain. The material sequenced was PBMCs or a T cell subset sorted from them (not recorded which). This receptor was identified in an adult woman who had mild COVID-19 (a few samples of this study predate the infection). Cell type and time point are not known. This CDR3 reads CASTTTGHGTDTQYF. In DNA form, the CDR3 reads TGCGCCAGCACTACGACCGGGCACGGCACAGATACGCAGTATTTT. Looking up the rest from reference TRBV5-1 and TRBJ2-3 gives the full variable domain: KAGVTQTPRYLIKTRGQQVTLSCSPISGHRSVSWYQQTPGQGLQFLFEYFSETQRNKGNFPGRFSGRQFSNSRSEMNVSTLELGDSALYLCASTTTGHGTDTQYFGPGTRLTVL.